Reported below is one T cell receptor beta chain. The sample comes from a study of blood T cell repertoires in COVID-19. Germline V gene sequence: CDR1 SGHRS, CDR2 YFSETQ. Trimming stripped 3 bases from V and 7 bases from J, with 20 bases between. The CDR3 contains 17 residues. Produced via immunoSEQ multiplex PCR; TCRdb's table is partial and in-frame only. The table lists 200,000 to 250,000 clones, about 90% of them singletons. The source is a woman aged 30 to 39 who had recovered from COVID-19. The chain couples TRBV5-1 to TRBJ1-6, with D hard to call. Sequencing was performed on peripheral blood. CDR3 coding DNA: TGCGCCAGCAGCTCCCACGCCGGGTTCGCCTTGAATTCACCCCTCCACTTT. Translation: CASSSHAGFALNSPLHF.